This T cell receptor (beta chain) was captured by sequencing in a study of T cells after yellow fever vaccination. Whole-study results and caveats: Clonotypes shared by both compartments, CD4 and CD8, made up a small share. The secondary response showed a weaker magnitude and a faster peak, day 5 versus 15. At around 96% for CD4 and 88% for CD8, most primary-vaccination clones showed up again after the booster.

Germline V CDR1 and CDR2: GTSNPN, SVGIG (reference sequence). There are 13 residues in the CDR3. With 4 bases removed from V and 2 bases from J, the gap between germline ends came to 10 bases. Universal primer sites and UMIs were introduced during 5'RACE template-switching synthesis of TCR cDNA. One entry per CDR3 protein results from TCRdb running MiXCR on the 5' RACE reads. The sample contains 620,000 or so distinct CDR3 sequences, around an eighth of which appear only once. This clonotype was found a few times. The antigen remains undetermined. Here the sequenced sample was PBMCs, taken on the day of the yellow fever booster vaccination. V gene TRBV30 combines with J gene TRBJ2-3; no clear D gene. This TCR was sampled from a young man who received the YFV17D yellow fever vaccine. CDR3 coding DNA: TGTGCCTGGAACCTTCTCGTCACAGATACGCAGTATTTT. It is translated as CAWNLLVTDTQYF.